The 5 T cell receptor beta chains in this list originate from one sample, sequenced in a study of T cells in Graves' hyperthyroidism and ophthalmopathy (dated by TCRdb to the late 2010s). The library was prepared using multiplex PCR. This sample was sequenced with an Illumina HiSeq 2000. The TCR beta CDR3 regions were amplified from the RNA transcripts. A first-round RT-PCR of the TCR CDR3 used the HTBI primer set with the Qiagen OneStep RT-PCR kit. TCRdb itself trimmed the public reads at Q25 with fastp, ran MiXCR and retained productive beta chains. Rows merge per CDR3 protein into single entries with the most common DNA and genes. In all, the sample holds under 400,000 distinct CDR3 sequences, and 21% of those were seen once. Of the sample, around half falls within the top ten clones. Sequencing input: blood. Receptor source: a woman aged 45-59 years with Graves' hyperthyroidism.

This clonotype was found many times. This chain links TRBV6-1 with TRBJ1-2, with 7 bases matching TRBD1. Per the germline V gene, CDR1 is MNHNS and CDR2 is SASEGT. The J segment lost 2 bases and the V segment lost 6 bases, leaving 6 bases of the junction unmatched. The CDR3 extends over 14 amino acids. The CDR3 here is CASSALGQNYGYTF. CDR3 DNA sequence: TGTGCCAGCAGCGCCCTGGGACAGAACTATGGCTACACCTTC.

This clonotype has ten or more counts. The CDR3, as DNA: TGTGCCAGCAGCTCCGACACTGAAGCTTTCTTT. It specifies CASSSDTEAFF. The gene calls are TRBV11-3 and TRBJ1-1; D unresolved. Between the trimmed V and J ends, which lost 4 bases and 3 bases, there was a span of 3 bases. The CDR3 spans 11 residues. Germline V gene lookup returns CDR1 SGHNT and CDR2 YENEEA. Based on the CDR3 plus reference TRBV11-3 and TRBJ1-1, the full variable domain is EAGVVQSPRYKIIEKKQPVAFWCNPISGHNTLYWYLQNLGQGPELLIRYENEEAVDDSQLPKDRFSAERLKGVDSTLKIQPAELGDSAVYLCASSSDTEAFFGQGTRLTVV.

This chain links TRBV30 with TRBJ2-3, with D unclear. Germline CDR1 reads GTSNPN; CDR2 reads SVGIG (reference sequence). CDR3 size: 14 residues. V lost 3 bases and J 4 bases, leaving 14 bases between the germline ends. In DNA form, the CDR3 reads TGTGCCTGGAGCGAAAGGCCCCGCGCAGATACGCAGTATTTT. As protein: CAWSERPRADTQYF.

In the case of this clonotype: A clone one base away is much larger, so this may be a read error. The J gene is TRBJ1-2, the V gene TRBV18; D gene unclear. The CDR3 extends over 13 amino acids. In germline, CDR1 is KGHSH, CDR2 LQKENI. The CDR3 reads CASSPSVGYVYTF. The CDR3, as DNA: TGTGCCAGCTCACCATCGGTCGGGTATGTCTACACCTTC.

The chain employs TRBV28 and TRBJ2-7, with 9 nucleotides matching TRBD1. The germline V gene encodes CDR1 MDHEN and CDR2 SYDVKM. The CDR3 extends over 15 amino acids. V was pared by 6 bases and J by 4 bases, with 10 bases of the junction left unmatched. The CDR3 coding sequence is TGTGCCAGCAGCCTGCGGGGACAGGGCCCTTACGAGCAGTACTTC. Translated, it gives CASSLRGQGPYEQYF. Full variable domain (remainder filled in from reference TRBV28 and TRBJ2-7): DVKVTQSSRYLVKRTGEKVFLECVQDMDHENMFWYRQDPGLGLRLIYFSYDVKMKEKGDIPEGYSVSREKKERFSLILESASTNQTSMYLCASSLRGQGPYEQYFGPGTRLTVT.